This is a list of T cell receptor beta chains from one sample in a study of blood T cell repertoires in COVID-19. The repertoire was sequenced with immunoSEQ multiplex PCR; TCRdb's copy has only in-frame clones and lacks some. This table holds 300,000 to 350,000 clones, 87% found once. Input material: peripheral blood. These receptors all come from a man younger than 40 with COVID-19, enrolled during active disease. Both conserved end residues are part of each CDR3. The D gene is left open where the match is weak. A clone size is listed for some rows: how often the clone was seen (once, few, many), or a class if it is expanded.

TRBV7-2	TRBJ2-5	NA	NA	TGTGCCAGCAGCTCGACAGTGTCCCGGGAGACCCAGTACTTC	CASSSTVSRETQYF
TRBV7-9	TRBJ2-2	NA	NA	TGTGCCAGCAGCTTCCTCCCCTCCAGGGTTGGCACCGGGGAGCTGTTTTTT	CASSFLPSRVGTGELFF
TRBV9	TRBJ2-1	NA	TRBD1	TGTGCCAGCAGCCCCCCCAACAGGGGTCTGGGGAATGAGCAGTTCTTC	CASSPPNRGLGNEQFF
TRBV12-5	TRBJ1-6	NA	NA	TGTGCTAGTGGCTTCGGACAGTTTCATTCACCCCTCCACTTT	CASGFGQFHSPLHF
TRBV27	TRBJ1-4	NA	NA	TGTGCCAGCAGTTTATACAGGGTCGGTGGGGAAAAACTGTTTTTT	CASSLYRVGGEKLFF
TRBV6-5	TRBJ1-1	NA	NA	TGTGCCAGCAGCTCCCGGGGGGCTTGGACTGAAGCTTTCTTT	CASSSRGAWTEAFF
TRBV19	TRBJ1-1	few	TRBD1	TGTGCCAGTAGCCCGACAGGGGAGGGTGAAGCTTTCTTT	CASSPTGEGEAFF
TRBV7-3	TRBJ2-2	few	NA	TGTGCCAGCAGCTCCCTAGCTAGCACCGGGGAGCTGTTTTTT	CASSSLASTGELFF
TRBV27	TRBJ1-1	NA	NA	TGTGCCAGCAGTTGGGGGGGTAATTTGAACACTGAAGCTTTCTTT	CASSWGGNLNTEAFF
TRBV5-1	TRBJ2-7	NA	TRBD1	TGCGCCAGCAGCACTCTACCGGGACAGGGCTACGAGCAGTACTTC	CASSTLPGQGYEQYF
TRBV11-2	TRBJ2-3	once	TRBD1	TGTGCCAGCAGCTCACAGGGGCCTCCCACAGATACGCAGTATTTT	CASSSQGPPTDTQYF
TRBV6-4	TRBJ1-1	NA	NA	TGTGCCAGAGAAAGCCAGGGTCGGACTGAAGCTTTCTTT	CARESQGRTEAFF
TRBV6-2/TRBV6-3	TRBJ2-3	NA	TRBD2	TGTGCCAGCAGTTACCCAGCCAAAAGGACTAGCGGGGGATCTAGCACAGATACGCAGTATTTT	CASSYPAKRTSGGSSTDTQYF
TRBV7-8	TRBJ1-6	few	NA	TGTGCCAGCAGCTTTCCTCCGCGGGCACCCCTCCACTTT	CASSFPPRAPLHF
TRBV9	TRBJ2-5	NA	NA	TGTGCCAGCAGCGTAGGGGGCAAGGAAGAGACCCAGTACTTC	CASSVGGKEETQYF
TRBV4-3	TRBJ2-1	NA	NA	TGCGCCAGCAGCCAAGAAAAAACTACATCGACCCTCGGCTTTGAGCAGTTCTTC	CASSQEKTTSTLGFEQFF
TRBV3-1/TRBV3-2	TRBJ2-5	NA	NA	TGTGCCAGCAGCCCAACAGGCTCCGGCCAAGAGACCCAGTACTTC	CASSPTGSGQETQYF
TRBV18	TRBJ2-2	NA	NA	TGTGCCAGCTCACCCAGGGATCCCGGGGAGCTGTTTTTT	CASSPRDPGELFF
TRBV4-3	TRBJ1-2	NA	TRBD1	TGCGCCAGCAGCCAAGATGGGACAGCCGCTAACTATGGCTACACCTTC	CASSQDGTAANYGYTF
TRBV10-3	TRBJ2-2	NA	NA	TGTGCCATCAGTGAGTCCCTCTCTAGTGGCGCCGGGGAGCTGTTTTTT	CAISESLSSGAGELFF
TRBV6-5	TRBJ2-1	NA	NA	TGTGCCAGCAGTCACGGGACTCGAGGGAATGAGCAGTTCTTC	CASSHGTRGNEQFF
TRBV27	TRBJ1-1	NA	NA	TGTGCCAGCGGAACTCTAGGAGCTCAGAACACTGAAGCTTTCTTT	CASGTLGAQNTEAFF
TRBV6-5	TRBJ2-7	NA	TRBD1	TGTGCCACCGGGGACAGCACTAGGGAGCAGTACTTC	CATGDSTREQYF
TRBV10-3	TRBJ1-1	few	TRBD1	TGTGCCATCAGACCGGGACAGGGGGCGGAAGCTTTCTTT	CAIRPGQGAEAFF
TRBV5-1	TRBJ2-7	NA	NA	TGCGCCAGCAGCTTAACTAGAATCTCCTACGAGCAGTACTTC	CASSLTRISYEQYF
TRBV7-3	TRBJ1-6	NA	TRBD1	TGTGCCAGCAGCTCCCGGGACAGGGCTAATAATTCACCCCTCCACTTT	CASSSRDRANNSPLHF
TRBV29-1	TRBJ2-7	NA	TRBD2	TGCAGCGTTGTAGGACTAGCGGGAGATGGAGGTGGTTACGAGCAGTACTTC	CSVVGLAGDGGGYEQYF
TRBV29-1	TRBJ1-1	NA	NA	TGCAGCGTTGAAGACACCCGGAGGAGGACTGAAGCTTTCTTT	CSVEDTRRRTEAFF
TRBV19	TRBJ1-5	NA	NA	TGTGCCAGTAGTATATCACCGGAGGGGCAGCCCCAGCATTTT	CASSISPEGQPQHF
TRBV19	TRBJ1-2	NA	NA	TGTGCCAGTAGTATTTCCGGGCAGGGCAACTATGGCTACACCTTC	CASSISGQGNYGYTF
TRBV11-2	TRBJ2-7	NA	NA	TGTGCCAGCAGCTGGCCCGGGCAGGGCGGGATCGAGCAGTACTTC	CASSWPGQGGIEQYF
TRBV5-1	TRBJ2-1	NA	TRBD2	TGCGCCAGCAGTACTAGCGGAGATTACAATGAGCAGTTCTTC	CASSTSGDYNEQFF
TRBV7-8	TRBJ2-1	NA	NA	TGTGCCAGCAGCTTAGAAAGGGGTTCCTACAATGAGCAGTTCTTC	CASSLERGSYNEQFF
TRBV9	TRBJ2-7	NA	NA	TGTGCCAGCAGCCGATTTACGGGTGAAGCAGAGCAGTACTTC	CASSRFTGEAEQYF
TRBV20-1	TRBJ1-2	NA	TRBD1	TGCAGTGCTAGTCCACAGGGGGCTGCGGGCTACACCTTC	CSASPQGAAGYTF
TRBV27	TRBJ2-7	NA	TRBD1	TGTGCCAGCAGTTGGACAGGGGGGACCTACGAGCAGTACTTC	CASSWTGGTYEQYF
TRBV7-3	TRBJ1-1	NA	NA	TGTGCCAGCAGCTCCGGTCGGAACACTGAAGCTTTCTTT	CASSSGRNTEAFF
TRBV9	TRBJ1-6	NA	NA	TGTGCCAGCAGCCCGCGTAGCTCCTATAATTCACCCCTCCACTTT	CASSPRSSYNSPLHF
TRBV7-2	TRBJ1-4	few	TRBD1	TGTGCCAGCAGCTTACCCCAGGCAGGGGGCGGTAATGAAAAACTGTTTTTT	CASSLPQAGGGNEKLFF
TRBV27	TRBJ2-2	NA	TRBD1	TGTGCCAGCAGTCCCGGAAGAGGACAGGGGCTTAACACCGGGGAGCTGTTTTTT	CASSPGRGQGLNTGELFF